This T cell receptor beta chain comes out of a study of T cells expressing NK-cell markers. TCRdb re-called the 5' RACE reads and gives one entry per CDR3 protein, without DNA. Its table records more than 400,000 distinct CDR3 sequences. The germline CDR1 and CDR2 sequences are KGHDR and SFDVKD. The CDR3 extends over 13 amino acids. The rearrangement links TRBV24-1 to TRBJ2-1; lacking DNA, the TRBD1 call made by TCRdb goes unchecked. Input material: blood T cells: a sorted CD56 or NKG2C T cell subset, CD4+ or CD8+ T cells, or bulk PBMC T cells (not recorded which). The source of this sequence is a woman between 18 and 75 years old in good health. The CDR3 here is CATSDFGGDEQFF.